This T cell receptor (beta chain) was recovered during a study of molecular identifiers for immune sequencing clone quantification. Study conclusions and caveats: Jurkat TCR RNA from one cell was spiked into about a million naive cells, and it was reportedly detectable there.

Bulk libraries came from a prior protocol with listed TCR primers. TCRdb re-derived calls from the PCR reads in MiXCR, one entry per CDR3 protein. The sample yields tens of thousands of distinct CDR3 sequences, nearly 25% seen once. This clonotype was seen only a few times. Its antigen remains unidentified. Germline V gives CDR1 ENHRY, CDR2 SYGVKD. V dropped 0 bases and J dropped 4; count of bases not matched to a gene: 2. The CDR3 length is 15 residues. Sorted cell numbers of about 17,000 to 1,100,000, with 10%, 30% or 50% RNA, served as input for naive CD8 libraries. Sorting was used to obtain naive CD8 T cells (CD8+CD4-CCR7+CD45RA+).

The sample comprised naive CD8+ T cells from blood, with Jurkat cell RNA spiked in. Subset denoted: FACS-sorted CD8+CD4-CCR7+CD45RA+ naive T cells. The receptor was derived from a human donor in good health. Some libraries in this study had Jurkat cell RNA spiked in. V and J are TRBV10-3 and TRBJ1-1; 10 nucleotides match TRBD1. CDR3 nucleotides: TGTGCCATCAGTGAGTCCGGGACAGGGGCCACTGAAGCTTTCTTT. Its translation: CAISESGTGATEAFF.